These T cell receptor beta chains were read from a single sample in a study of molecular identifiers for immune sequencing clone quantification. TCRdb ran MiXCR on the PCR reads and lists one entry per CDR3 protein. The sample contains 79,000 or so distinct CDR3 sequences, around a quarter of which appear only once. The specimen sequenced was naive CD8+ T cells from blood, with Jurkat cell RNA spiked in. These receptors were taken from a human donor in good health. Some libraries in this study had Jurkat cell RNA spiked in. Both conserved end residues are part of each CDR3. Each record gives: CDR3 DNA, CDR3 protein, J gene, D gene, clone size, V gene. A D gene is named only where the DNA matches it firmly. Clone size is not always given. Where it is, it says once, few, many or a class for expanded clones.

TGTGCCAGCAGGCAGGGGGACACTGAAGCTTTCTTT | CASRQGDTEAFF | TRBJ1-1 | TRBD1 | many | TRBV5-4
TGTGCCAGCAGCTTAGGGACGGGAGACCAAGAGACCCAGTACTTC | CASSLGTGDQETQYF | TRBJ2-5 | - | - | TRBV7-3
TGTGCCAGTCAAGGGACGGAGAACACTGAAGCTTTCTTT | CASQGTENTEAFF | TRBJ1-1 | - | - | TRBV6-6
TGTGCCAGCAGCTTATCCTGGGAGACCCAGTACTTC | CASSLSWETQYF | TRBJ2-5 | - | few | TRBV7-8
TGCAGCACTGACCTCCGGGACAGTGGCACAGATACGCAGTATTTT | CSTDLRDSGTDTQYF | TRBJ2-3 | TRBD1 | many | TRBV29-1
TGTGCCAGCAGCCCGATAGGGGCAGCACAAGAGACCCAGTACTTC | CASSPIGAAQETQYF | TRBJ2-5 | - | many | TRBV12-3/TRBV12-4
TGTGCCAGCAGCCCTACCGGGACAGGGACGAGCAATGAGCAGTTCTTC | CASSPTGTGTSNEQFF | TRBJ2-1 | TRBD1 | many | TRBV7-3
TGTGCTAGCAGCTTAGGGGCGTTCGGACAGCAAGAGACCCAGTACTTC | CASSLGAFGQQETQYF | TRBJ2-5 | - | few | TRBV7-7
TGTGCCAGCAGCCCTCCTAGCGGGGAGCTGTTTTTT | CASSPPSGELFF | TRBJ2-2 | - | many | TRBV7-9
TGTGCCAGCACTATGACTGCCCGTTTATACAATGAGCAGTTCTTC | CASTMTARLYNEQFF | TRBJ2-1 | - | few | TRBV12-3/TRBV12-4
TGTGCCAGCAGCCTAAGGGGGGCCGGGGCCAACGTCCTGACTTTC | CASSLRGAGANVLTF | TRBJ2-6 | - | many | TRBV13
TGTGCCAGCAGCTTAAACGCCCAGCTCCAAGAGACCCAGTACTTC | CASSLNAQLQETQYF | TRBJ2-5 | - | few | TRBV11-3
TGTGCCATCACCCCGACAGAAAACTATGGCTACACCTTC | CAITPTENYGYTF | TRBJ1-2 | - | few | TRBV10-3
TGCAGCGTTGAATTGGTCCCACGGGATACGCAGTATTTT | CSVELVPRDTQYF | TRBJ2-3 | - | many | TRBV29-1
TGTGCCAGCAGTGAAAGCGGACTAGCGGGGAACGAGCAGTACTTC | CASSESGLAGNEQYF | TRBJ2-7 | TRBD2 | many | TRBV6-1
TGTGCCATCAGTGAGTCTCCAGCGGGCACAAGGAGCTCCTACGAGCAGTACTTC | CAISESPAGTRSSYEQYF | TRBJ2-7 | - | few | TRBV10-3
TGTGCCAGCAGTTTTGGGGGTAGCAATCAGCCCCAGCATTTT | CASSFGGSNQPQHF | TRBJ1-5 | - | many | TRBV12-3/TRBV12-4